This is a list of T cell receptor beta chains from one sample in a study of human T cells and chemical hapten exposure. TCRdb reprocessed the RACE reads via MiXCR and lists one record per CDR3 protein. The table includes fewer than 200,000 distinct CDR3 sequences, about a quarter detected once. The sequenced sample was whole blood, obtained in connection with sensitization to the hapten diphenylcyclopropenone (DPC). The receptor set was obtained from a woman in her late teens or twenties with alopecia areata. Some clones in this sample may be carry-over from other donors' samples. Both conserved end residues are trimmed from each CDR3.

>TRBV24-1|TRBJ2-5
ATSESGLETQY
>TRBV14|TRBJ2-1
ASSPRTSGGNNEQF
>TRBV11-2|TRBJ2-2
ASSLDLGTGELF
>TRBV29-1|TRBJ2-7
SVESDSSGEQY
>TRBV7-3|TRBJ2-1
ASTSLGGGRGSSYNEQF
>TRBV30|TRBJ1-2
ACATGPYGYT
>TRBV9|TRBJ1-2
ASSVGHAGDGYT
>TRBV29-1|TRBJ2-7
SVATSLRGSASKGREQY
>TRBV6-2/TRBV6-3|TRBJ1-6
ASTRQVNSPLH
>TRBV4-3|TRBJ1-4
ASSQEILADEKLF
>TRBV5-6|TRBJ2-5
ASSPGQGTSGKTQY